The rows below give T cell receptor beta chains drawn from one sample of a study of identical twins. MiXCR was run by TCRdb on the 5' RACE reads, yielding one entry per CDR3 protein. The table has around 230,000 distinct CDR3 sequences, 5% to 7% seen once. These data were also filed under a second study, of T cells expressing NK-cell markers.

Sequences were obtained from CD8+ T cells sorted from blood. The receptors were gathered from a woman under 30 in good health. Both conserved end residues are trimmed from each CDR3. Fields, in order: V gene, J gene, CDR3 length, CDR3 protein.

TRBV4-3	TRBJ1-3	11	ASSQDGGRVVY
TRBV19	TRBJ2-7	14	ASSMVPGGPSYEQY
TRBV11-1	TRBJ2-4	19	ASSPQGGQGFSAFAKNIQY
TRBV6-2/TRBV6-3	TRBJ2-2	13	ASRGRSRLTGELF
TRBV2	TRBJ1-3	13	ASSPYRGTGNTIY
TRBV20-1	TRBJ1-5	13	SAITGQGGHQPQH
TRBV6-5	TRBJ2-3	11	ASSYSSGDTQY
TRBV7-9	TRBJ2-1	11	ASSLVKGSEQF
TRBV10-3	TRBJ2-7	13	AISELDRVAYEQY
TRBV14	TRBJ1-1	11	ASSPWGEVEAF
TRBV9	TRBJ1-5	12	ASSVGGTNQPQH
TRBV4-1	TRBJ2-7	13	ASSQEDLSSYEQY
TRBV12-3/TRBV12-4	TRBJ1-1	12	ASSLGGLRTEAF
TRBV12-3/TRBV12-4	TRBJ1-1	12	ASSFGLETTEAF
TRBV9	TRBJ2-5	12	ASSVGGSDETQY
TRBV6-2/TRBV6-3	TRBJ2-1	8	ASSEGEQF
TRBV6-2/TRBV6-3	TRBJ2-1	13	ASWRASGGLDEQF
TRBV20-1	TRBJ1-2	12	SAGRGQTFYGYT
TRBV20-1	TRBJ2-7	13	SATSKQGVGYEQY
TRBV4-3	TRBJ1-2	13	ASSQGDSFTYGYT
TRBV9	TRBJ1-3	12	ASSVGTAGNTIY
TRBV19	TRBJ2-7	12	ASSIAGGPYEQY
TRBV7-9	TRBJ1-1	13	ASSILVRSETEAF
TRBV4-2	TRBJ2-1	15	ASRRSMSGSRYNEQF
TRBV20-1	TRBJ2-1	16	CARDPGGSRISYNEQF
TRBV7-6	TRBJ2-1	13	ASSSSSALPNEQF
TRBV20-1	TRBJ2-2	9	SATNTGELF
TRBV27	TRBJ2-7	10	ASSKGGGEQY
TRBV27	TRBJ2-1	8	ASSWPEQF
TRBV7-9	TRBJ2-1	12	ASSSFSGRNEQF
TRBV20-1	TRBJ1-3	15	SARGSELVAGPNTIY
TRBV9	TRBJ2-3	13	ASSVGTSGTDTQY
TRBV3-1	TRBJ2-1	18	ASSQEFLLAGGPGYNEQF
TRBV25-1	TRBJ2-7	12	ASRLLTGAYEQY
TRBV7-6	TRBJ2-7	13	ASSLEASGSYEQY
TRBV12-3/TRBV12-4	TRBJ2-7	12	ASTSGGRAYEQY
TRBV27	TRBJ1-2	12	ASTPAGAGYGYT
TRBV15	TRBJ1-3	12	ATSRRRAGNTIY
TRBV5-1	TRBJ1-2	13	ASSPQVEGYYGYT
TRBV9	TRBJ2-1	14	ASSAPLAGGGNEQF
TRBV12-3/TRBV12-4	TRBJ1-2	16	ASSFTPIHDRADYGYT
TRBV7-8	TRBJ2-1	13	ASSSWTSGRDEQF
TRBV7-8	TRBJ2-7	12	ASTWGAYSYEQY
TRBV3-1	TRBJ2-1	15	ASSPPWTSGRGNEQF
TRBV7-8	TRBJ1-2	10	ASSPTYYGYT
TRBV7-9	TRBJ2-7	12	ASSSRDRHYEQY
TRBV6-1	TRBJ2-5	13	ASRTTSGPTETQY
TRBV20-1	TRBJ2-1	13	SALAGESSYNEQF
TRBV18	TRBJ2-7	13	ASSPPPGQGYEQY
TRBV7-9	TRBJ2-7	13	ASSPRDSHSYEQY
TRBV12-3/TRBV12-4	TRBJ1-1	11	ASSSKQVPEAF
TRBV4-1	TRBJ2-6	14	ASSPTSGSGANVLT
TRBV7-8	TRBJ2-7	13	ASSRAPRGAYEQY
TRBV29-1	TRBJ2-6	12	SVDGNSGANVLT
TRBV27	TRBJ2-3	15	ASSAAYRDSHTDTQY
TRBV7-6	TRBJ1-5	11	ASSLSPPGPQH
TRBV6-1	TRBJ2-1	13	ASSETTSSYNEQF
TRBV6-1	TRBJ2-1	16	ASSAGTSGESPYNEQF
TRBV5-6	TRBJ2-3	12	ASSLGTGVDTQY